What follows are 3 T cell receptor beta chains derived from one specimen sequenced in a study of blood T cell repertoires in COVID-19. Data came from immunoSEQ multiplex PCR; TCRdb stores just in-frame clones and leaves some out. The sample has approximately 250,000 clones; over 80% are singletons. Sequencing input: peripheral blood. Receptors originate from an older woman with COVID-19, enrolled during active disease.

V gene TRBV11-2 combines with J gene TRBJ1-3; maybe TRBD1 (5 bases). This CDR3 has 16 residues. V was cut by 3 bases and J by 0 bases, with 12 bases left in between. The germline CDR1 and CDR2 sequences are SGHAT and FQNNGV. For the CDR3, the DNA is TGTGCCAGCAGCTTGTTCGGGGGGTACTCTGGAAACACCATATATTTT. It translates to CASSLFGGYSGNTIYF.

V is TRBV5-4 and J is TRBJ2-3; D is undetermined. CDR3 length: 13 amino acids. V dropped 2 bases and J dropped 1 base, with 5 bases sitting between them. In germline, CDR1 is SGHNT, CDR2 YYREEE (reference sequence). The CDR3: CASSLGGTDTQYF. CDR3 coding DNA: TGTGCCAGCAGCTTAGGAGGCACAGATACGCAGTATTTT.

This clone was seen once. V is TRBV9 and J is TRBJ2-1, with D possibly being TRBD2 (6 bases). The CDR3 length is 14 residues. The V end was cut by 3 bases, the J end by 5 bases, with 12 bases between. CDR1 is SGDLS and CDR2 is YYNGEE in the germline V gene. CDR3 sequence (DNA): TGTGCCAGCAGCGAGGGGACTGGAGACAATGAGCAGTTCTTC. It is translated as CASSEGTGDNEQFF.